This passage covers 10 T cell receptor beta chains from one sample sequenced in a study of blood T cell repertoires in COVID-19. TCRdb's table, derived via immunoSEQ multiplex PCR, lists solely in-frame clones and lacks some. The sample carries 140,000 to 150,000 clones, over 70% recorded once. Sequences were obtained from peripheral blood. The source of these receptors is an older woman with acute or convalescent COVID-19.

A note on this clone: Other DNA sequences in the same sample also yield this CDR3. The V gene is TRBV7-9, the J gene TRBJ2-7; a weak D match, TRBD2 (5 bases). Between the trimmed V and J ends, which lost 0 bases and 0 bases, there was a span of 6 bases. Germline CDR1 is SEHNR and CDR2 is FQNEAQ (reference sequence). This CDR3 region has 14 residues. In DNA form, the CDR3 reads TGTGCCAGCAGCTTAGCCGGAGGCTCCTACGAGCAGTACTTC. This translates into CASSLAGGSYEQYF. The full variable domain, completed using reference TRBV7-9 and TRBJ2-7, is DTGVSQNPRHKITKRGQNVTFRCDPISEHNRLYWYRQTLGQGPEFLTYFQNEAQLEKSRLLSDRFSAERPKGSFSTLEIQRTEQGDSAMYLCASSLAGGSYEQYFGPGTRLTVT.

The chain links TRBV27 to TRBJ2-7, with TRBD2 identical over 11 bases. The CDR3 sequence is 16 residues long. V shed 4 bases, J shed 1 base, and the junction held 6 bases outside the gene matches. From germline, CDR1 is MNHEY and CDR2 SMNVEV (reference sequence). The CDR3 sequence is CASSSTSGSSSYEQYF. As DNA, the CDR3 is TGTGCCAGCAGTTCCACTAGCGGGAGTTCTTCCTACGAGCAGTACTTC.

The V call is TRBV28, the J call TRBJ2-1; D might be TRBD1 (5 bases). Per germline, CDR1 MDHEN and CDR2 SYDVKM. The V end was cut by 1 base, the J end by 4 bases, with 29 bases between. There are 21 residues in the CDR3. Here the CDR3 DNA reads TGTGCCAGCAGTTTATTTGGTGGCGACCTTAACACAGGTGAACCTTACAATGAGCAGTTCTTC. Its translation: CASSLFGGDLNTGEPYNEQFF.

The chain couples TRBV30 to TRBJ1-2; D possibly corresponds to TRBD1 (6 bases). CDR1 and CDR2 (germline): GTSNPN, SVGIG (reference sequence). The germline V and J ends were trimmed by 6 bases and 4 bases, with 15 bases remaining between them. CDR3 length: 13 amino acids. Written as DNA, the CDR3 is TGTGCCTGCCCAGGGGACCGTTCCTATGGCTACACCTTC. This encodes CACPGDRSYGYTF.

This chain connects TRBV5-1 to TRBJ1-2; D is possibly TRBD1 (6 bases). V lost 5 bases, J lost 2 bases, and 13 bases lay in between. The CDR3 length is 14 residues. Per the germline V gene, CDR1 is SGHRS and CDR2 is YFSETQ. The CDR3 loop reads CASRPDQGNYGYTF. CDR3 bases: TGCGCCAGCAGGCCCGATCAGGGGAACTATGGCTACACCTTC. Together with reference TRBV5-1 and TRBJ1-2, the CDR3 gives the full variable domain: KAGVTQTPRYLIKTRGQQVTLSCSPISGHRSVSWYQQTPGQGLQFLFEYFSETQRNKGNFPGRFSGRQFSNSRSEMNVSTLELGDSALYLCASRPDQGNYGYTFGSGTRLTVV.

Note on this clone: The sample has other DNA sequences that encode this CDR3 too. The DNA of the CDR3 is TGTGCCACCAGCAGGGGACAGTACAATGAGCAGTTCTTC. Its translation is CATSRGQYNEQFF. The V and J genes are TRBV15 and TRBJ2-1; 7 bases are a match to TRBD1. There are 13 residues in the CDR3. Germline CDR1 LNHNV, CDR2 YYDKDF (reference sequence). Trimming removed 3 bases from V and 4 bases from J; junction bases left unmatched: 0.

This clone appeared a few times. J is TRBJ1-2 and V is TRBV6-6; 7 bases are shared with TRBD1. V lost 2 bases to trimming and J lost 8 bases; unmatched junction nucleotides: 11. The CDR3 loop spans 15 amino acids. Germline V gives CDR1 MNHNY, CDR2 SVGAGI (reference sequence). CDR3 in DNA: TGTGCCAGCAGTTACCGGGACAGCTCCTTTTTAGGCTACACCTTC. Its protein product is CASSYRDSSFLGYTF.

The V gene is TRBV5-4, the J gene TRBJ2-1; D is ambiguous. V gave up 2 bases and J gave up 9 bases, with 6 bases separating them. The CDR3 consists of 11 residues. Germline values: CDR1 SGHNT, CDR2 YYREEE (reference sequence). The CDR3 here is CASSFSSEQFF. The DNA for the CDR3 is TGTGCCAGCAGCTTTAGCAGTGAGCAGTTCTTC.

The J gene is TRBJ2-7, the V gene TRBV7-2; D is possibly TRBD2 (5 bases). The CDR3 loop spans 14 amino acids. Germline lookup yields CDR1 SGHTA and CDR2 FQGNSA. V was shortened by 0 bases and J by 2 bases, with 8 bases between the two germline ends. DNA of the CDR3: TGTGCCAGCAGCTTAGCCGCCGGGGCCTACGAGCAGTACTTC. Translated: CASSLAAGAYEQYF.

A few counts support this clone. The chain has TRBV3-1 (or the pseudogene TRBV3-2) and TRBJ2-1; 9 nucleotides align to TRBD2. CDR1 LGHDT and CDR2 YNNKEL come from the germline V gene (reference sequence). The CDR3 spans 19 residues. J lost 0 bases, V lost 0 bases, and 9 bases had no gene match. The CDR3 DNA sequence: TGTGCCAGCAGCCAAGACTTTCGAGCGGGAGGAATCTCCTACAATGAGCAGTTCTTC. It yields the protein CASSQDFRAGGISYNEQFF.